Shown below are 5 T cell receptor beta chains from a single sample sequenced in a study of cytomegalovirus exposure and HLA in healthy donors. Libraries were prepared by immunoSEQ multiplex PCR; TCRdb keeps only in-frame clonotypes and omits some of them. The sample includes 100,000 to 150,000 clones, approximately 92% of them seen just once. Sequenced input: PBMCs. Source of these receptors: a woman younger than 30 in good health and CMV-seronegative.

The V and J genes are TRBV15 and TRBJ1-1; 7 positions agree with TRBD1. The trim removed 3 bases at V and 1 base at J, leaving 2 bases unmatched. Germline V gene lookup returns CDR1 LNHNV and CDR2 YYDKDF (reference sequence). The CDR3 sequence is 14 residues long. The CDR3 sequence: CATSRGQRNTEAFF. The CDR3 DNA follows: TGTGCCACCAGCAGGGGACAGCGGAACACTGAAGCTTTCTTT.

J is TRBJ1-5 and V is TRBV2; D not certain. CDR1 is SNHLY, CDR2 FYNNEI, per germline. The CDR3 loop spans 13 amino acids. With 5 bases removed from V and 0 bases from J, the gap between germline ends came to 5 bases. The CDR3 DNA sequence: TGTGCCAGCAGTACCTATAGCAATCAGCCCCAGCATTTT. Amino acids: CASSTYSNQPQHF.

The chain joins TRBV6-6 to TRBJ2-7; the match to TRBD2 covers 8 bases. In germline, CDR1 is MNHNY, CDR2 SVGAGI (reference sequence). CDR3 length: 13 amino acids. V dropped 4 bases and J dropped 4; count of bases not matched to a gene: 3. This CDR3 reads CASSSGGSYEQYF. The DNA for the CDR3 is TGTGCCAGCAGTTCGGGGGGGTCTTACGAGCAGTACTTC.

This clone came up a few times. V is TRBV27 and J is TRBJ1-6, with 10 bases fitting TRBD1. The CDR3 extends over 14 amino acids. The germline CDR1 and CDR2 sequences are MNHEY and SMNVEV (reference sequence). Trimming removed 4 bases from V and 12 bases from J; junction bases left unmatched: 6. The CDR3 DNA follows: TGTGCCAGCAGTTCAGGGACAGGGGTGGGACCCCTCCACTTT. Protein product: CASSSGTGVGPLHF.

J is TRBJ1-1 and V is TRBV5-8, with unresolved D. CDR1 is SGHTS, CDR2 YDEGEE, per germline. The CDR3 loop spans 13 amino acids. V was clipped by 0 bases and J by 2 bases, with 5 bases between them. CDR3 bases: TGTGCCAGCAGCTTGGTAGTTAACACTGAAGCTTTCTTT. Amino acids: CASSLVVNTEAFF.